This TCR beta chain was identified during a study of T cells in Graves' hyperthyroidism and ophthalmopathy. Study results and limitations: Model output signaled ophthalmopathy a median approximately six months ahead of onset.

TCR beta CDR3 region amplification was performed from RNA transcripts. In the first-round RT-PCR of the TCR CDR3, the HTBI primer set was used. TCRdb redid the calling of the multiplex PCR reads with MiXCR, one entry per CDR3 protein. The sample includes under 800,000 distinct CDR3 sequences, roughly 15% of them seen just once. Comments on this clonotype: Its antigen remains unknown.

This receptor was obtained from a woman aged 18 to 35 with Graves' hyperthyroidism. Material: blood.

The CDR3 reads CASGDGGTGAYEQYF. CDR3 in DNA: TGTGCCAGCGGTGACGGAGGGACGGGGGCCTACGAGCAGTACTTC. V is TRBV6-2 or TRBV6-3 and J is TRBJ2-7, with a possible D match to TRBD2 (6 bases). The CDR3 is 15 residues long. V was pared by 8 bases and J by 2 bases, with 19 bases between. CDR1 is MNHEY, CDR2 SVGEGT, per germline.